Each of the 12 T cell receptor beta chains below was sequenced from the same sample in a study of T cells after posttransplantation cyclophosphamide. Assay: immunoSEQ multiplex PCR; the TCRdb copy retains only in-frame clones and omits some. The sample lists 50,000 to 65,000 clones, roughly 86% seen once, with about 2.7% in the top ten. Material: PBMCs. The receptors stem from a man younger than 45 with a blood cancer, CMV-positive, and with a related stem cell donor.

By share of the sample, this clone is medium-sized. The rearrangement links TRBV5-6 to TRBJ1-5; 8 positions agree with TRBD1. Germline V gives CDR1 SGHDT, CDR2 YYEEEE. The CDR3 is 16 amino acids. Trimming removed 5 bases from V and 6 bases from J; junction bases left unmatched: 13. CDR3 sequence: CASSLREAGGVQPQHF. Here the CDR3 DNA reads TGTGCCAGCAGTTTGCGGGAGGCAGGGGGCGTTCAGCCCCAGCATTTT.

V gene TRBV15 combines with J gene TRBJ2-1; 8 bases line up with TRBD2. CDR1 is LNHNV, CDR2 YYDKDF, per germline (reference sequence). There are 15 residues in the CDR3. After removal of 0 bases from V and 3 bases from J, the junction contained 1 base not matched to a gene. The CDR3 region is CATSRDGGVYNEQFF. The CDR3 DNA sequence: TGTGCCACCAGCAGAGACGGGGGGGTCTACAATGAGCAGTTCTTC. Full variable domain (missing parts from reference TRBV15 and TRBJ2-1): DAMVIQNPRYQVTQFGKPVTLSCSQTLNHNVMYWYQQKSSQAPKLLFHYYDKDFNNEADTPDNFQSRRPNTSFCFLDIRSPGLGDTAMYLCATSRDGGVYNEQFFGPGTRLTVL.

J is TRBJ2-2 and V is TRBV7-9; possibly TRBD1 for D (6 bases). The germline V and J ends were trimmed by 1 base and 4 bases, with 13 bases remaining between them. The CDR3 has 16 amino acids. The germline CDR1 and CDR2 sequences are SEHNR and FQNEAQ (reference sequence). CDR3 sequence reads: CASSLGSTGSTGELFF. The CDR3 coding sequence is TGTGCCAGCAGCTTAGGTTCTACAGGGAGCACCGGGGAGCTGTTTTTT. The full variable domain, with the rest looked up from reference TRBV7-9 and TRBJ2-2, is DTGVSQNPRHKITKRGQNVTFRCDPISEHNRLYWYRQTLGQGPEFLTYFQNEAQLEKSRLLSDRFSAERPKGSFSTLEIQRTEQGDSAMYLCASSLGSTGSTGELFFGEGSRLTVL.

The CDR3 bases are TGTGCCAGCAGCCGTTTATTCACGCAGGGCGAGCAGTACTTC. This gives the protein CASSRLFTQGEQYF. J is TRBJ2-7 and V is TRBV7-2, with D perhaps matching TRBD1 (5 bases). The V end was cut by 5 bases, the J end by 6 bases, with 17 bases between. This CDR3 spans 14 amino acids. CDR1 is SGHTA, CDR2 FQGNSA, per germline.

As concerns this clone: At one end, the junction sequence differs from germline, possibly due to a read error. This rearrangement joins TRBV2 to TRBJ1-2; the D is unclear. CDR3 size: 13 residues. Germline V CDR1 and CDR2: SNHLY, FYNNEI. The CDR3 is CASSEVRVYGYTF. CDR3 nucleotide sequence: TGTGCCAGCAGCGAAGTCCGGGTCTATGGCTACACCTTC.

This rearrangement joins TRBV5-4 to TRBJ2-1, with 7 bases matching TRBD2. Germline CDR1 is SGHNT and CDR2 is YYREEE (reference sequence). The CDR3 covers 16 residues. With V trimmed by 3 bases and J by 10 bases, 16 bases remained unmatched. For the CDR3, the DNA is TGTGCCAGCAGCTCCCAGACCGGCGGGAGTAGAGCGGAGCAGTTCTTC. As protein: CASSSQTGGSRAEQFF.

This clone came up once. V usage is TRBV5-8 and J usage is TRBJ2-5; 12 positions match TRBD2. In germline, CDR1 is SGHTS, CDR2 YDEGEE. This CDR3 has 15 residues. Losses at the gene ends were 4 bases for V and 6 bases for J; bases not matched to a gene: 7. CDR3 region: CASSPTSGSTKTQYF. The DNA for the CDR3 is TGTGCCAGCAGCCCGACTAGCGGGAGTACGAAGACCCAGTACTTC.

The chain employs TRBV4-3 and TRBJ2-7; D call uncertain. Trimming stripped 2 bases from V and 3 bases from J, with 14 bases between. The germline CDR1 and CDR2 sequences are LGHNA and YSLEER. The CDR3 length is 15 residues. This CDR3 is CASSQSGSPDYEQYF. In DNA form, the CDR3 reads TGCGCCAGCAGCCAATCCGGGTCACCTGACTACGAGCAGTACTTC.

The V and J genes are TRBV6-1 and TRBJ1-2, with D unclear. V lost 3 bases and J lost 5, with 16 bases in between. Germline loops: CDR1 MNHNS, CDR2 SASEGT. The CDR3 sequence is 15 residues long. This CDR3 reads CASSEGDNRWYGYTF. The CDR3 DNA follows: TGTGCCAGCAGTGAGGGCGATAACCGGTGGTATGGCTACACCTTC.

This clone was detected only once. The rearrangement joins TRBV29-1 to TRBJ1-1; TRBD1 is a possible D gene (6 bases). There are 12 residues in the CDR3. Looked up from germline, CDR1 is SQVTM and CDR2 is ANQGSEA. The V gene lost 6 bases and the J gene lost 7 bases, with 15 bases spanning the gap. CDR3 DNA sequence: TGCAGCGTATCCAGGGGAAAGGGTGAAGCTTTCTTT. Protein product: CSVSRGKGEAFF.

The genes are TRBV30 and TRBJ2-6; a possible D gene is TRBD1 (6 bases). Germline CDR1 and CDR2: GTSNPN and SVGIG (reference sequence). V lost 3 bases and J lost 2, with 14 bases in between. The CDR3 runs to 16 residues. CDR3 region: CAWRVFGQTGANVLTF. CDR3 bases: TGTGCCTGGAGGGTTTTTGGACAGACTGGGGCCAACGTCCTGACTTTC.

The chain carries TRBV5-6 and TRBJ2-5, with 8 bases aligning to TRBD1. Looked up from germline, CDR1 is SGHDT and CDR2 is YYEEEE. This CDR3 region has 13 residues. V gave up 4 bases and J gave up 4 bases; unmatched junction bases: 3. DNA for the CDR3: TGTGCCAGCAGCCAGACAGGGGTAGAGACCCAGTACTTC. This translates into CASSQTGVETQYF.